Following are 21 T cell receptor beta chains from one sample sequenced in a study of cytomegalovirus exposure and HLA in healthy donors. Sequencing was performed with immunoSEQ multiplex PCR; in TCRdb, only in-frame clones are kept and a portion is missing. The repertoire holds 150,000 to 200,000 clones, with over 65% as singletons. Sequenced: PBMCs. These TCRs come from a young man in good health and CMV-seropositive.

A few counts support this clone. This sequence joins TRBV19 and TRBJ1-3; 8 bases align to TRBD1. CDR3 length: 14 residues. The germline CDR1 and CDR2 sequences are LNHDA and SQIVND (reference sequence). V dropped 5 bases and J dropped 7; count of bases not matched to a gene: 7. The CDR3 protein is CASSHWTGMNTIYF. DNA of the CDR3: TGTGCCAGTAGTCACTGGACAGGGATGAACACCATATATTTT.

This clone was seen more than once but under ten times. This chain links TRBV10-3 with TRBJ1-2, with 8 bases matching TRBD1. This CDR3 region has 13 residues. The V gene's germline CDR1 is ENHRY and CDR2 SYGVKD. Trimming removed 7 bases from V and 6 bases from J; junction bases left unmatched: 7. CDR3 DNA: TGTGCCATCACTGGGGACAGGCCCGATGGCTACACCTTC. Translation gives CAITGDRPDGYTF.

This chain uses TRBV6-5 with TRBJ2-3; maybe TRBD1 (5 bases). The germline V and J ends were trimmed by 7 bases and 3 bases, with 11 bases remaining between them. The CDR3 totals 13 residues. CDR1 is MNHEY, CDR2 SVGAGI, per germline. The CDR3 DNA sequence: TGTGCCAGCAACCCTGACAGTACAGATACGCAGTATTTT. Protein sequence: CASNPDSTDTQYF.

The rearrangement links TRBV6-1 to TRBJ2-7; D perhaps matches TRBD1 (6 bases). The V end lost 7 bases, the J end lost 0 bases, and 16 bases lay between the germline ends. This CDR3 comprises 15 residues. Germline CDR1 reads MNHNS; CDR2 reads SASEGT. The CDR3 here is CASTLIQGSSYEQYF. The DNA for the CDR3 is TGTGCCAGCACCCTCATTCAGGGGTCCTCCTACGAGCAGTACTTC.

This clone has a single count. This rearrangement joins TRBV7-2 to TRBJ2-5; D remains ambiguous. Trimming removed 1 base from V and 9 bases from J, with 12 bases in between. From germline, CDR1 is SGHTA and CDR2 FQGNSA. This CDR3 has 13 amino acids. The CDR3 DNA is TGTGCCAGCAGCTTAGGTATCCCCGCGGCCCAGTACTTC. Amino acid sequence: CASSLGIPAAQYF.

Only one count was recorded for this clone. V gene TRBV7-8 combines with J gene TRBJ2-3; 9 nucleotides line up with TRBD1. The CDR3 covers 16 residues. Germline assignment: CDR1 SGHVS and CDR2 FQNEAQ. V shed 4 bases, J shed 3 bases, and the junction held 8 bases outside the gene matches. The CDR3 region is CASSSTTGGGTDTQYF. As DNA, the CDR3 is TGTGCCAGCAGCTCGACGACAGGGGGAGGGACAGATACGCAGTATTTT.

The chain employs TRBV9 and TRBJ2-3, with 12 bases lining up with TRBD2. The CDR3 has 14 amino acids. The germline CDR1 and CDR2 sequences are SGDLS and YYNGEE. The J segment lost 6 bases and the V segment lost 4 bases, leaving 3 bases of the junction unmatched. The CDR3 is CASSRLAGEDTQYF. The CDR3 DNA follows: TGTGCCAGCAGCCGACTAGCGGGAGAGGATACGCAGTATTTT.

For the CDR3, the DNA is TGTGCCAGCAGTGGACGGGACAGGGTTACTGAAGCTTTCTTT. Its protein product is CASSGRDRVTEAFF. This chain connects TRBV2 to TRBJ1-1; 9 bases line up with TRBD1. J lost 5 bases, V lost 4 bases, and 5 bases had no gene match. Germline lookup yields CDR1 SNHLY and CDR2 FYNNEI. The CDR3 is 14 residues long.

The chain joins TRBV6-6 to TRBJ1-5; D is perhaps TRBD1 (6 bases). This CDR3 has 15 amino acids. Germline lookup yields CDR1 MNHNY and CDR2 SVGAGI (reference sequence). V was pared by 6 bases and J by 4 bases, with 16 bases between. The CDR3 loop is CASSTLTGVNQPQHF. For the CDR3, the DNA is TGTGCCAGCAGCACCCTGACAGGAGTAAATCAGCCCCAGCATTTT.

The gene calls are TRBV28 and TRBJ1-1; 8 positions match TRBD1. This CDR3 has 15 residues. CDR1 is MDHEN, CDR2 SYDVKM, per germline. V was pared by 5 bases and J by 1 base, with 6 bases of the junction left unmatched. The CDR3 bases are TGTGCCAGCAGTCGACAGGGGTATGAGAACACTGAAGCTTTCTTT. Amino acid sequence: CASSRQGYENTEAFF.

The V call is TRBV4-2, the J call TRBJ2-1, with 15 bases matching TRBD2. CDR1 is LGHNA, CDR2 YNFKEQ, per germline. The CDR3 totals 17 residues. Trimming removed 2 bases from V and 7 bases from J; junction bases left unmatched: 6. In DNA, the CDR3 is TGTGCCAGCAGCCAACCGGGACTAGCGGGAGGTGAGAATGAGCAGTTCTTC. It is translated as CASSQPGLAGGENEQFF.

The chain carries TRBV29-1 and TRBJ2-7; TRBD2 might be the D (7 bases). This CDR3 is built from 12 residues. The V and J ends lost 7 bases and 0 bases respectively, with 10 bases between them. The germline gives CDR1 SQVTM, CDR2 ANQGSEA. CDR3 nucleotides: TGCAGCGGGGGGGGCAGCTCCTACGAGCAGTACTTC. This codes for CSGGGSSYEQYF.

Details on this clone: Other DNA sequences in this sample translate to the same CDR3. CDR3 sequence (DNA): TGTGCCAGCAGTGAAGGGGGCAGGAATGAGCAGTTCTTC. Protein sequence: CASSEGGRNEQFF. The genes are TRBV25-1 and TRBJ2-1; a possible D gene is TRBD1 (6 bases). The CDR3 has 13 amino acids. V lost 2 bases and J lost 7, with 9 bases in between. The germline CDR1 and CDR2 sequences are MGHDK and SYGVNS.

V gene TRBV27 combines with J gene TRBJ1-2; D may be TRBD1 (5 bases). The germline V gene encodes CDR1 MNHEY and CDR2 SMNVEV (reference sequence). The CDR3 covers 12 residues. V was clipped by 5 bases and J by 8 bases, with 12 bases between them. The CDR3, as DNA: TGTGCCAGCAGTACGGGACTCATCGGCTACACCTTC. Translated, it gives CASSTGLIGYTF.

The chain combines TRBV28 with TRBJ1-1; D not certain. This CDR3 contains 11 residues. V gave up 7 bases and J gave up 4 bases, with 7 bases separating them. Germline-derived CDR1 and CDR2 are MDHEN and SYDVKM. The CDR3 DNA is TGTGCCAGCACCCCGGGCACTGAAGCTTTCTTT. It encodes CASTPGTEAFF.

CDR3 protein: CASSYTGNEQFF. The CDR3 DNA reads TGTGCCAGCAGCTATACCGGCAATGAGCAGTTCTTC. The J gene is TRBJ2-1, the V gene TRBV2, with D uncertain. V was pared by 6 bases and J by 6 bases, with 9 bases between. CDR1 is SNHLY and CDR2 is FYNNEI in the germline V gene. This CDR3 is 12 amino acids long.

The genes are TRBV6-5 and TRBJ1-1; tentatively, D is TRBD1 (5 bases). This CDR3 region has 13 residues. The germline V gene has CDR1 MNHEY and CDR2 SVGAGI. V gave up 6 bases and J gave up 3 bases, with 11 bases separating them. The CDR3 nucleotides read TGTGCCAGCAGGGGGCGAAGGGACACTGAAGCTTTCTTT. This gives the protein CASRGRRDTEAFF.

The chain combines TRBV11-3 with TRBJ2-5; maybe TRBD1 (6 bases). From germline, CDR1 is SGHNT and CDR2 YENEEA. Trimming pared 1 base from V and 1 base from J, leaving 10 bases between. This CDR3 is 15 amino acids long. In DNA, the CDR3 is TGTGCCAGCAGCTTAGGACAGGACTTCCAAGAGACCCAGTACTTC. Amino acids: CASSLGQDFQETQYF.

The chain combines TRBV27 with TRBJ1-4; 9 bases line up with TRBD1. The CDR3 is 18 amino acids. V lost 5 bases to trimming and J lost 8 bases; unmatched junction nucleotides: 18. The germline gives CDR1 MNHEY, CDR2 SMNVEV (reference sequence). CDR3 coding DNA: TGTGCCAGCAGTCCGGGGAGACAGGGGGATGTGGGTCTGGAAAAACTGTTTTTT. This sequence encodes CASSPGRQGDVGLEKLFF. Full variable domain (outside the CDR3, taken from reference TRBV27 and TRBJ1-4): EAQVTQNPRYLITVTGKKLTVTCSQNMNHEYMSWYRQDPGLGLRQIYYSMNVEVTDKGDVPEGYKVSRKEKRNFPLILESPSPNQTSLYFCASSPGRQGDVGLEKLFFGSGTQLSVL.

This clone was observed a single time. The rearrangement joins TRBV6-6 to TRBJ1-1, with D maybe TRBD1 (6 bases). This CDR3 is built from 13 residues. V lost 7 bases and J lost 1, with 10 bases in between. Germline V gene data show CDR1 as MNHNY and CDR2 as SVGAGI (reference sequence). The CDR3 coding sequence is TGTGCCAGCAAAGGGACAAAGAACACTGAAGCTTTCTTT. Translating gives CASKGTKNTEAFF.

The rearrangement joins TRBV30 to TRBJ2-1; D not resolved. The CDR3 has 11 residues. The V gene lost 7 bases and the J gene lost 4 bases, with 8 bases spanning the gap. Germline assignment: CDR1 GTSNPN and CDR2 SVGIG (reference sequence). CDR3 bases: TGTGCCTCAAAGCATTACAATGAGCAGTTCTTC. Its protein product is CASKHYNEQFF. Complete variable domain (other parts from reference TRBV30 and TRBJ2-1): SQTIHQWPATLVQPVGSPLSLECTVEGTSNPNLYWYRQAAGRGLQLLFYSVGIGQISSEVPQNLSASRPQDRQFILSSKKLLLSDSGFYLCASKHYNEQFFGPGTRLTVL.